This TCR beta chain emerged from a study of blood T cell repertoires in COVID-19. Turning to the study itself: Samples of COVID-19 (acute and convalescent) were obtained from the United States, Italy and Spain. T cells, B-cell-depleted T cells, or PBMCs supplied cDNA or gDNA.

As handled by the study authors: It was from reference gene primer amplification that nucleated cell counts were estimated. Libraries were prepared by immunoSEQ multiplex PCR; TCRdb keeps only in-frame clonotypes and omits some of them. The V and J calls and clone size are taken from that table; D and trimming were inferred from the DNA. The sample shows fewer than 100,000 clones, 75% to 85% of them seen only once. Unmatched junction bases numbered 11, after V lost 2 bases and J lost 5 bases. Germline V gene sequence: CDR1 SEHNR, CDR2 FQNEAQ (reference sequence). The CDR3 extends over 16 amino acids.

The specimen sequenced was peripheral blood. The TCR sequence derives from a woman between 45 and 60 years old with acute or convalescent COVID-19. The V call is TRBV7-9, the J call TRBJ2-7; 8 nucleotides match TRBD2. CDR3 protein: CASSLSAGLVNHEQYF. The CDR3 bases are TGTGCCAGCAGCTTATCCGCGGGACTAGTTAACCACGAGCAGTACTTC.